The 26 T cell receptor beta chains reported below all come from one sample, sequenced in a study of OX40 agonist ivuxolimab in advanced cancers. The assay was immunoSEQ multiplex PCR, and TCRdb's table has in-frame clones only and misses some. Seen here are around 80,000 clones, approximately 83% observed once, and the top ten hold 3.1%. The source was CD4+ or CD8+ T cells sorted from blood, collected in a trial of the OX40 agonist ivuxolimab. Every receptor here comes from an adult with an advanced solid tumor such as melanoma, head and neck, liver or kidney cancer.

The V gene is TRBV7-9, the J gene TRBJ2-3; D is unresolved. The CDR3 is made up of 13 amino acids. The ends were cut back, 5 bases at V and 4 bases at J, with 10 bases in the middle. CDR1 and CDR2 from the germline V gene are SEHNR and FQNEAQ (reference sequence). The chain's CDR3 is CASSPRKSDTQYF. CDR3 DNA sequence: TGTGCCAGCAGCCCAAGGAAGTCAGATACGCAGTATTTT.

For the CDR3, the DNA is TGTGCCAGCTCACTCATCCGCGTCTCCCAGCCCCAGCATTTT. Encoded protein: CASSLIRVSQPQHF. V and J are TRBV18 and TRBJ1-5; no definite D call. Deletions cut 4 bases from V and 7 bases from J, with 14 bases between. Germline V gene sequence: CDR1 KGHSH, CDR2 LQKENI. This CDR3 region has 14 residues.

Notes on this clone: The same CDR3 is also encoded by other DNA sequences in this sample. J is TRBJ1-5 and V is TRBV15; unclear D gene. Germline V lookup: CDR1 LNHNV, CDR2 YYDKDF (reference sequence). The length of the CDR3 is 15 residues. V was cut by 0 bases and J by 3 bases, with 9 bases left in between. CDR3 nucleotide sequence: TGTGCCACCAGCAGAGATATCCAGGCCAATCAGCCCCAGCATTTT. Its protein product is CATSRDIQANQPQHF. The full variable domain, with the rest looked up from reference TRBV15 and TRBJ1-5, is DAMVIQNPRYQVTQFGKPVTLSCSQTLNHNVMYWYQQKSSQAPKLLFHYYDKDFNNEADTPDNFQSRRPNTSFCFLDIRSPGLGDTAMYLCATSRDIQANQPQHFGDGTRLSIL.

This chain joins TRBV7-3 and TRBJ2-5; D is unresolved. This CDR3 has 13 residues. Trimming took 0 bases from V and 4 from J, leaving 6 bases between them. The germline gives CDR1 SGHTA, CDR2 FQGTGA. Written as DNA, the CDR3 is TGTGCCAGCAGCTTAACTACAACAGAGACCCAGTACTTC. It encodes CASSLTTTETQYF.

The chain couples TRBV9 to TRBJ2-1, with 8 nucleotides matching TRBD2. CDR3 length equals 15 residues. Germline V gene sequence: CDR1 SGDLS, CDR2 YYNGEE. Trimming at V came to 7 bases and at J to 7 bases, leaving 13 bases not matched to a gene. The CDR3 sequence is CASGIGTRLTNEQFF. The CDR3 DNA follows: TGTGCCAGCGGGATCGGGACTAGGCTCACTAATGAGCAGTTCTTC.

The chain links TRBV7-2 to TRBJ1-1; the D gene is possibly TRBD1 (6 bases). Trimming pared 9 bases from V and 5 bases from J, leaving 16 bases between. Germline V gene data show CDR1 as SGHTA and CDR2 as FQGNSA. The CDR3 is 13 residues long. The CDR3 protein is CASKPSGETEAFF. The CDR3 nucleotides are TGTGCCAGTAAGCCCTCAGGGGAAACTGAAGCTTTCTTT.

The chain joins TRBV10-3 to TRBJ2-5, with D perhaps TRBD1 or TRBD2 (5 bases each). Trimming removed 3 bases from V and 4 bases from J, with 21 bases in between. CDR3 length equals 17 residues. Germline values: CDR1 ENHRY, CDR2 SYGVKD. The CDR3, as DNA: TGTGCCATCAGTGAAGGGACGTCCGCCTGGACCCCAGAGACCCAGTACTTC. It yields the protein CAISEGTSAWTPETQYF.

This rearrangement joins TRBV4-1 to TRBJ1-2, with D uncertain. With 1 base removed from V and 2 bases from J, the gap between germline ends came to 17 bases. CDR1 and CDR2 (germline): MGHRA, YSYEKL. The CDR3 is made up of 17 amino acids. The CDR3 DNA is TGCGCCAGCAGCCAAGTCTGGGTGAAAAAAGAGAACTATGGCTACACCTTC. This translates into CASSQVWVKKENYGYTF.

The CDR3: CASSWGTGPTGGTQYF. The CDR3 DNA follows: TGTGCCAGCAGCTGGGGGACAGGACCAACCGGGGGGACCCAGTACTTC. V and J are TRBV7-2 and TRBJ2-5; 8 bases agree with TRBD1. The CDR3 has 16 amino acids. CDR1 is SGHTA, CDR2 FQGNSA, per germline. The V gene end was trimmed by 4 bases and the J gene end by 7 bases; junction bases not matched to a gene: 14.

This chain joins TRBV25-1 and TRBJ2-4; D gene uncertain. Germline CDR1 is MGHDK and CDR2 is SYGVNS. CDR3 length equals 16 residues. V was pared by 2 bases and J by 9 bases, with 20 bases between. In DNA, the CDR3 is TGTGCCAGCAGTGAAAGTTCACTTGGAGTGGTAGGCATTCAGTACTTC. Its protein is CASSESSLGVVGIQYF.

This clone showed up just a few times. The chain joins TRBV16 to TRBJ1-4, with D unresolved. The CDR3 extends over 14 amino acids. Between the trimmed V and J ends, which lost 3 bases and 7 bases, there was a span of 12 bases. Germline V gene sequence: CDR1 KGHSY, CDR2 FQNENV. CDR3 nucleotide sequence: TGTGCCAGCAGCCAGGACTCCCTAAGTGAAAAACTGTTTTTT. It yields the protein CASSQDSLSEKLFF.

In its sample, this clone is medium-sized. The chain uses TRBV5-8 and TRBJ1-5; D remains ambiguous. The CDR3 has 13 residues. Per the germline V gene, CDR1 is SGHTS and CDR2 is YDEGEE. Trimming removed 7 bases at V and 1 base at J, with 9 bases between. CDR3 bases: TGTGCCAGCGCATTAGCCAGCAATCAGCCCCAGCATTTT. As protein: CASALASNQPQHF.

This clone appeared once. This chain connects TRBV6-6 to TRBJ1-2, with D tentatively TRBD1 (5 bases). The germline V and J ends were trimmed by 2 bases and 7 bases, with 20 bases remaining between them. There are 16 residues in the CDR3. The V gene's germline CDR1 is MNHNY and CDR2 SVGAGI (reference sequence). The chain's CDR3 is CASSYPSSQAGSGYTF. CDR3 bases: TGTGCCAGCAGTTACCCCTCATCACAGGCGGGTAGTGGCTACACCTTC.

The chain uses TRBV9 and TRBJ1-1; D remains ambiguous. Per germline, CDR1 SGDLS and CDR2 YYNGEE. V was clipped by 4 bases and J by 0 bases, with 13 bases between them. This CDR3 contains 15 residues. CDR3 in DNA: TGTGCCAGCAGCCCGCCGGGAGGAGTGAACACTGAAGCTTTCTTT. It codes for CASSPPGGVNTEAFF.

This chain links TRBV7-2 with TRBJ1-3; TRBD1 might be the D (5 bases). Trimming removed 5 bases from V and 0 bases from J, with 14 bases in between. The CDR3 is 16 amino acids. The V gene's germline CDR1 is SGHTA and CDR2 FQGNSA. The CDR3 region has the DNA TGTGCCAGCAGCACGGGATTAACAGGCTCTGGAAACACCATATATTTT. Translating gives CASSTGLTGSGNTIYF. The whole variable domain, remainder taken from reference TRBV7-2 and TRBJ1-3, is GAGVSQSPSNKVTEKGKDVELRCDPISGHTALYWYRQSLGQGLEFLIYFQGNSAPDKSGLPSDRFSAERTGGSVSTLTIQRTQQEDSAVYLCASSTGLTGSGNTIYFGEGSWLTVV.

This clone was detected only once. The rearrangement uses TRBV27 and TRBJ2-3; D is perhaps TRBD1 (6 bases). The CDR3 has 17 residues. Germline CDR1 MNHEY, CDR2 SMNVEV (reference sequence). V was trimmed by 10 bases and J by 0 bases, leaving 23 bases between them. CDR3 residues: CATSTVQQGLSTDTQYF. The CDR3 coding sequence is TGTGCCACCTCGACAGTTCAACAGGGCCTTAGCACAGATACGCAGTATTTT.

The chain employs TRBV7-2 and TRBJ1-5; 10 nucleotides line up with TRBD1. The germline V gene has CDR1 SGHTA and CDR2 FQGNSA. CDR3 length equals 14 residues. V gave up 5 bases and J gave up 5 bases; unmatched junction bases: 3. CDR3 sequence (DNA): TGTGCCAGCAGCCTAGGGACAGGGGATCAGCCCCAGCATTTT. The encoded protein is CASSLGTGDQPQHF.

J is TRBJ1-2 and V is TRBV6-5; possible D gene TRBD1, 6 bases. The CDR3 is made up of 13 amino acids. Germline CDR1 and CDR2: MNHEY and SVGAGI. V was clipped by 5 bases and J by 8 bases, with 15 bases between them. The CDR3 bases are TGTGCCAGCAGTCTGAGGGGGAGGGGCGGCTACACCTTC. Translating it yields CASSLRGRGGYTF.

This clone was recorded once. The chain carries TRBV9 and TRBJ2-7; D gene uncertain. With 0 bases removed from V and 5 bases from J, the gap between germline ends came to 9 bases. CDR3 size: 13 residues. Per germline, CDR1 SGDLS and CDR2 YYNGEE. The CDR3 DNA follows: TGTGCCAGCAGCGTAGGGTGGATGGACGAGCAGTACTTC. It codes for CASSVGWMDEQYF.

The rearrangement links TRBV11-2 to TRBJ2-3; no reliable D call. Per the germline V gene, CDR1 is SGHAT and CDR2 is FQNNGV. Trimming removed 1 base from V and 2 bases from J, with 7 bases in between. The CDR3 spans 14 residues. CDR3 in DNA: TGTGCCAGCAGCTTAGGGTCCCCCACAGATACGCAGTATTTT. Its protein is CASSLGSPTDTQYF.

DNA for the CDR3: TGCAGCGTTGGACAGGGGAATCAGCCCCAGCATTTT. It encodes CSVGQGNQPQHF. J is TRBJ1-5 and V is TRBV29-1; 8 bases align to TRBD1. The germline CDR1 and CDR2 sequences are SQVTM and ANQGSEA. With 4 bases clipped from V and 4 bases from J, the junction kept 0 bases outside the gene matches. The length of the CDR3 is 12 residues.

This sequence joins TRBV29-1 and TRBJ2-2, with D unresolved. V lost 5 bases to trimming and J lost 2 bases, with 9 bases between them. Per germline, CDR1 SQVTM and CDR2 ANQGSEA. The CDR3 loop spans 13 amino acids. The CDR3 DNA is TGCAGCGTTCGTCCAACCAACACCGGGGAGCTGTTTTTT. It encodes CSVRPTNTGELFF.

The V gene is TRBV11-2, the J gene TRBJ2-7; 10 nucleotides line up with TRBD2. Trimming removed 5 bases from V and 4 bases from J; junction bases left unmatched: 14. The CDR3 is 17 amino acids. Germline CDR1 reads SGHAT; CDR2 reads FQNNGV. The CDR3 region is CASSPRGLAGEGYEQYF. The CDR3 region has the DNA TGTGCCAGCAGCCCGAGGGGGCTAGCGGGAGAGGGATACGAGCAGTACTTC.

V is TRBV6-5 and J is TRBJ2-2; TRBD2 might be the D (5 bases). The ends were cut back, 7 bases at V and 5 bases at J, with 11 bases in the middle. CDR1 and CDR2 (germline): MNHEY, SVGAGI. The CDR3 is 13 amino acids. The CDR3 is CASTRGGTGELFF. In nucleotides, the CDR3 is TGTGCCAGCACCCGAGGCGGGACCGGGGAGCTGTTTTTT.

This rearrangement joins TRBV7-9 to TRBJ1-4, with 7 bases aligning to TRBD1. J gave up 4 bases and V 6 bases, and 11 bases lay outside the gene matches. This CDR3 has 16 residues. Germline CDR1 reads SEHNR; CDR2 reads FQNEAQ (reference sequence). This CDR3 is CASRDGQVQFNEKLFF. DNA for the CDR3: TGTGCCAGCAGGGACGGACAGGTTCAGTTTAATGAAAAACTGTTTTTT. Together with reference TRBV7-9 and TRBJ1-4, the CDR3 gives the full variable domain: DTGVSQNPRHKITKRGQNVTFRCDPISEHNRLYWYRQTLGQGPEFLTYFQNEAQLEKSRLLSDRFSAERPKGSFSTLEIQRTEQGDSAMYLCASRDGQVQFNEKLFFGSGTQLSVL.

The V and J genes are TRBV6-6 and TRBJ1-1, with unresolved D. V lost 8 bases and J lost 5, with 12 bases in between. Germline loops: CDR1 MNHNY, CDR2 SVGAGI (reference sequence). The CDR3 is made up of 12 amino acids. The chain's CDR3 is CASLFEGTEAFF. CDR3 DNA: TGTGCCAGCCTTTTCGAGGGAACTGAAGCTTTCTTT.